This T cell receptor beta chain was sequenced for a study of cytomegalovirus exposure and HLA in healthy donors. Both 60 Vbeta primers and 13 Jbeta primers went into the PCR. Clones were sequenced by immunoSEQ multiplex PCR, and TCRdb holds only the in-frame ones, with some missing. Of around 110,000 clones listed, around 81% are singletons. This CDR3 spans 16 amino acids. The germline CDR1 and CDR2 sequences are LNHDA and SQIVND (reference sequence). V gave up 8 bases and J gave up 6 bases; unmatched junction bases: 14. V and J are TRBV19 and TRBJ1-5, with 9 bases aligning to TRBD1. The TCR was taken from a woman between 25 and 40 years old in good health and CMV-seronegative. What was sequenced was PBMCs. This chain's CDR3 is CASSGLRQGVRQPQHF. CDR3 DNA sequence: TGTGCCAGTTCGGGCTTACGACAGGGGGTTCGTCAGCCCCAGCATTTT.